Below are 2 T cell receptor beta chains sequenced from a single sample in a study of cytomegalovirus exposure and HLA in healthy donors. A multiplex PCR was run with 60 Vbeta primers and 13 Jbeta primers. Data came from immunoSEQ multiplex PCR; TCRdb stores just in-frame clones and leaves some out. The sample yields about 130,000 clones, roughly 74% seen once. The specimen sequenced was PBMCs. Every receptor here comes from a middle-aged man in good health and CMV-seronegative.

The V call is TRBV5-3, the J call TRBJ1-5; TRBD1 matches 7 bases. TRBV5-3 is treated as an ORF (open reading frame) with a function not yet certain. The CDR3 loop spans 19 amino acids. Losses at the gene ends were 0 bases for V and 0 bases for J; bases not matched to a gene: 12. For the CDR3, the DNA is TGTGCCAGAAGCTTGGGCTCGGGACAGAAAATTGATAGCAATCAGCCCCAGCATTTT. This codes for CARSLGSGQKIDSNQPQHF.

The chain is built from TRBV2 and TRBJ1-1; weak D call: TRBD1 (6 bases). V dropped 4 bases and J dropped 4 bases, with 16 bases sitting between them. The CDR3 runs to 15 residues. The germline gives CDR1 SNHLY, CDR2 FYNNEI. The CDR3 coding sequence is TGTGCCAGCAGTGGACGGGGAGGGGGACGCACTGAAGCTTTCTTT. The encoded protein is CASSGRGGGRTEAFF.